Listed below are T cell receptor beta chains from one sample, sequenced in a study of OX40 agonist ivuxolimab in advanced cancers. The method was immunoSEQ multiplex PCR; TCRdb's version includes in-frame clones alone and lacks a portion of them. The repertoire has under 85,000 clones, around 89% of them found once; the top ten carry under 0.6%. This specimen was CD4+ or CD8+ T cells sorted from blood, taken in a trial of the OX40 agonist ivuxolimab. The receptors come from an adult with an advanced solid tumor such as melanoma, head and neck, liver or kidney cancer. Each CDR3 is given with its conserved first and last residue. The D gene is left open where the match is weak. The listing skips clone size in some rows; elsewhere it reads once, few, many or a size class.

DNA: TGCAGCGTTGAAGATACGGACGGAAATTACAATGAGCAGTTCTTC
CDR3: CSVEDTDGNYNEQFF
length: 15
V: TRBV29-1
size: NA
J: TRBJ2-1
D: NA

DNA: TGTGCCAGCAGCTTGGCAGGGCCATCCTACGAGCAGTACTTC
CDR3: CASSLAGPSYEQYF
length: 14
V: TRBV5-4
size: NA
J: TRBJ2-7
D: NA

DNA: TGTGCCAGCAGCTTTACCGGGACTAGCGGGGGTAGAGATACGCAGTATTTT
CDR3: CASSFTGTSGGRDTQYF
length: 17
V: TRBV7-2
size: NA
J: TRBJ2-3
D: TRBD2

DNA: TGTGCCAGCAGTTACTCGACAGCAAATTCACCCCTCCACTTT
CDR3: CASSYSTANSPLHF
length: 14
V: TRBV6-5
size: NA
J: TRBJ1-6
D: NA

DNA: TGTGCCAGCAGTTACTTGGACGGTAGCACTGAAGCTTTCTTT
CDR3: CASSYLDGSTEAFF
length: 14
V: TRBV6-6
size: few
J: TRBJ1-1
D: NA

DNA: TGTGCCAGCAGCCCCCAGGGTGGATTTAGCACAGATACGCAGTATTTT
CDR3: CASSPQGGFSTDTQYF
length: 16
V: TRBV9
size: NA
J: TRBJ2-3
D: NA

DNA: TGTGCCAGCTCACCCGGGACAGGGAGTGGCTACACCTTC
CDR3: CASSPGTGSGYTF
length: 13
V: TRBV18
size: NA
J: TRBJ1-2
D: TRBD1

DNA: TGCGCCAGCAGCTTGGCCGTGGGGGGACGATACAATGAGCAGTTCTTC
CDR3: CASSLAVGGRYNEQFF
length: 16
V: TRBV5-1
size: once
J: TRBJ2-1
D: NA

DNA: TGTGCCAGCAGTGCTAGGCTAGGCTCAGATACGCAGTATTTT
CDR3: CASSARLGSDTQYF
length: 14
V: TRBV2
size: NA
J: TRBJ2-3
D: NA

DNA: TGTGCCAGCAGCGCCAGTCCTCAGAAGAGCTCCTATAATTCACCCCTCCACTTT
CDR3: CASSASPQKSSYNSPLHF
length: 18
V: TRBV9
size: NA
J: TRBJ1-6
D: NA

DNA: TGTGCCAGCAGCGTACCAGGGGGGGACACTGAAGCTTTCTTT
CDR3: CASSVPGGDTEAFF
length: 14
V: TRBV9
size: NA
J: TRBJ1-1
D: TRBD1

DNA: TGCAGCGTTGAACGGCCTTTGGAGGACTATGGCTACACCTTC
CDR3: CSVERPLEDYGYTF
length: 14
V: TRBV29-1
size: NA
J: TRBJ1-2
D: NA

DNA: TGTGCCAGCAGCGCCACAGATACGCAGTATTTT
CDR3: CASSATDTQYF
length: 11
V: TRBV16
size: NA
J: TRBJ2-3
D: NA

DNA: TGTGCTAGTGGTTTTATGGATCAGCCCCAGCATTTT
CDR3: CASGFMDQPQHF
length: 12
V: TRBV12-5
size: NA
J: TRBJ1-5
D: NA

DNA: TGTGCCACCAGCTTCGACGGGGGGGATACGCAGTATTTT
CDR3: CATSFDGGDTQYF
length: 13
V: TRBV15
size: NA
J: TRBJ2-3
D: TRBD2

DNA: TGTGCCATCAGTGTTGGACTCCTAGAAGCCTCCTACGAGCAGTACTTC
CDR3: CAISVGLLEASYEQYF
length: 16
V: TRBV10-3
size: NA
J: TRBJ2-7
D: NA

DNA: TGTGCCAGTCGATGGGACACCAATCAGCCCCAGCATTTT
CDR3: CASRWDTNQPQHF
length: 13
V: TRBV2
size: NA
J: TRBJ1-5
D: NA

DNA: TGCGCCAGCAGCCAAGATTTGGCCGGGATTGGGCCTTTCTTT
CDR3: CASSQDLAGIGPFF
length: 14
V: TRBV4-3
size: NA
J: TRBJ1-1
D: NA

DNA: TGCGCCAGCAGCCACGGAGACGCAAGGGATACGCAGTATTTT
CDR3: CASSHGDARDTQYF
length: 14
V: TRBV4-3
size: NA
J: TRBJ2-3
D: NA

DNA: TGTGCCAGTAGTAGGACAGGGGAAGGGTTTTCGAACACTGAAGCTTTCTTT
CDR3: CASSRTGEGFSNTEAFF
length: 17
V: TRBV19
size: NA
J: TRBJ1-1
D: TRBD1

DNA: TGCGCCAGCAGCTTGGAGGCGTCAGAGACCCAGTACTTC
CDR3: CASSLEASETQYF
length: 13
V: TRBV5-1
size: NA
J: TRBJ2-5
D: NA

DNA: TGTGCTCTGACGGCTTCCTACGAGCAGTACTTC
CDR3: CALTASYEQYF
length: 11
V: TRBV6-5
size: NA
J: TRBJ2-7
D: NA

DNA: TGTGCCAGCAGTGAATCAGGGGACTATAATTCACCCCTCCACTTT
CDR3: CASSESGDYNSPLHF
length: 15
V: TRBV6-4
size: NA
J: TRBJ1-6
D: NA

DNA: TGCGCCAGCAGCCTGAGGGGGTCGAACACCGGGGAGCTGTTTTTT
CDR3: CASSLRGSNTGELFF
length: 15
V: TRBV5-1
size: NA
J: TRBJ2-2
D: NA

DNA: TGTGCTAGTGGTTTGGGAGCGAACACCGGGGAGCTGTTTTTT
CDR3: CASGLGANTGELFF
length: 14
V: TRBV12-5
size: NA
J: TRBJ2-2
D: NA

DNA: TGTGCCAGCAGTTTACCGACAGGGTTTAAACTGTTTTTT
CDR3: CASSLPTGFKLFF
length: 13
V: TRBV28
size: NA
J: TRBJ1-4
D: TRBD1

DNA: TGCGCCAGCAGATGGGGGGGCCGATATGAGCAGTTCTTC
CDR3: CASRWGGRYEQFF
length: 13
V: TRBV5-1
size: NA
J: TRBJ2-1
D: NA

DNA: TGTGCCAGCAGTGACGATGGGACAGGTGGAGGCTACACCTTC
CDR3: CASSDDGTGGGYTF
length: 14
V: TRBV6-4
size: NA
J: TRBJ1-2
D: TRBD1

DNA: TGTGCCAGCAGTTTGGCAGGTGGAACCTACGAGCAGTACTTC
CDR3: CASSLAGGTYEQYF
length: 14
V: TRBV27
size: NA
J: TRBJ2-7
D: NA

DNA: TGTGCCAGCGGACGTGGGCAGGTTTCCTCTGGGGCCAACGTCCTGACTTTC
CDR3: CASGRGQVSSGANVLTF
length: 17
V: TRBV28
size: NA
J: TRBJ2-6
D: NA

DNA: TGTGCCAGCACCCCCCCGGGCGGGTGGTACACCGGGGAGCTGTTTTTT
CDR3: CASTPPGGWYTGELFF
length: 16
V: TRBV7-2
size: NA
J: TRBJ2-2
D: NA

DNA: TGTGCCAGTAATAACCCTATGAACCCCTCCAATGAGCAGTTCTTC
CDR3: CASNNPMNPSNEQFF
length: 15
V: TRBV19
size: NA
J: TRBJ2-1
D: NA

DNA: TGTGCCAGCAGCTTAGACTCTTTTGGAGGTGGAAAACTGTTTTTT
CDR3: CASSLDSFGGGKLFF
length: 15
V: TRBV7-9
size: NA
J: TRBJ1-4
D: NA

DNA: TGTGCCAGCAGTGTCCGGGACAAAAATGGCTACACCTTC
CDR3: CASSVRDKNGYTF
length: 13
V: TRBV6-5
size: NA
J: TRBJ1-2
D: NA

DNA: TGTGCCAGCAGCCACGGACCGGGGGGATCACCCCTCCACTTT
CDR3: CASSHGPGGSPLHF
length: 14
V: TRBV11-2
size: NA
J: TRBJ1-6
D: NA

DNA: TGCACCAGCAGCCCGCAGGACGGGAGGGACACTGAAGCTTTCTTT
CDR3: CTSSPQDGRDTEAFF
length: 15
V: TRBV4-1
size: NA
J: TRBJ1-1
D: NA

DNA: TGTGCCAGCAGTTTCGTGGATCGCTCCTACGAGCAGTACTTC
CDR3: CASSFVDRSYEQYF
length: 14
V: TRBV28
size: NA
J: TRBJ2-7
D: NA

DNA: TGTGCCAGCACCGAAGGGGGTAGAAGGTCACCCCTCCACTTT
CDR3: CASTEGGRRSPLHF
length: 14
V: TRBV6-1
size: NA
J: TRBJ1-6
D: NA

DNA: TGTGCCAGCAGCTTAGGAGGGTTTTTTACCGGGGAGCTGTTTTTT
CDR3: CASSLGGFFTGELFF
length: 15
V: TRBV7-2
size: once
J: TRBJ2-2
D: NA

DNA: TGTGCCAGCAGCCTCGGGACAGGCGGGGTCGGGGAGCTGTTTTTT
CDR3: CASSLGTGGVGELFF
length: 15
V: TRBV7-8
size: NA
J: TRBJ2-2
D: TRBD1

DNA: TGTGCCACCTCCGACAGGGGGCTATGGCGAGCTTTCTTT
CDR3: CATSDRGLWRAFF
length: 13
V: TRBV6-1
size: NA
J: TRBJ1-1
D: TRBD1

DNA: TGTGCAAGTTTCCGGGGCATTATACGGGACAGGGAATGTCCCCTCCACTTT
CDR3: CASFRGIIRDRECPLHF
length: 17
V: TRBV12-2
size: once
J: TRBJ1-6
D: NA

DNA: TGCGCCAGCAGCGGGACAGGGTTCTCAGATACGCAGTATTTT
CDR3: CASSGTGFSDTQYF
length: 14
V: TRBV5-1
size: NA
J: TRBJ2-3
D: TRBD1

DNA: TGTGCCAGCAGCTTGACAGGGTGGTCTGGGGCCAACGTCCTGACTTTC
CDR3: CASSLTGWSGANVLTF
length: 16
V: TRBV5-6
size: NA
J: TRBJ2-6
D: NA

DNA: TGCGCCAGCAGCTTGGGGGACGGTAACTATGGCTACACCTTC
CDR3: CASSLGDGNYGYTF
length: 14
V: TRBV5-1
size: NA
J: TRBJ1-2
D: NA

DNA: TGTGCCAGCAGTATTACGGGCAAGGTCGGGGAGCTGTTTTTT
CDR3: CASSITGKVGELFF
length: 14
V: TRBV6-1
size: once
J: TRBJ2-2
D: NA

DNA: TGCGCCAGCAGCCAAGAAGTGAGACAGCGCGATGAAAAACTGTTTTTT
CDR3: CASSQEVRQRDEKLFF
length: 16
V: TRBV4-1
size: NA
J: TRBJ1-4
D: NA

DNA: TGTGCCAGCGCAGAGAACACTGAAGCTTTCTTT
CDR3: CASAENTEAFF
length: 11
V: TRBV28
size: NA
J: TRBJ1-1
D: NA

DNA: TGTGCCAGCAGTTTACTCGGCAATCAGCCCCAGCATTTT
CDR3: CASSLLGNQPQHF
length: 13
V: TRBV28
size: NA
J: TRBJ1-5
D: NA

DNA: TGTGCCAGCAGCTTAGGAATACAGGGGACAGAAAAACTGTTTTTT
CDR3: CASSLGIQGTEKLFF
length: 15
V: TRBV28
size: NA
J: TRBJ1-4
D: TRBD1

DNA: TGCGCCAGCAGCTTGGGACAGGGCAACGGTGGCTACACCTTC
CDR3: CASSLGQGNGGYTF
length: 14
V: TRBV5-1
size: NA
J: TRBJ1-2
D: TRBD1

DNA: TGTGCCAGCAGCTCCCAGGGGGGCCGGGCTTTCTTT
CDR3: CASSSQGGRAFF
length: 12
V: TRBV7-9
size: few
J: TRBJ1-1
D: TRBD1

DNA: TGTGCCACCAGCAGAGTCGTGGGGACTGAAGCTTTCTTT
CDR3: CATSRVVGTEAFF
length: 13
V: TRBV15
size: NA
J: TRBJ1-1
D: NA

DNA: TGTGCCAGCAGCCGGGGGGTAGCGGGGAGCACAGATACGCAGTATTTT
CDR3: CASSRGVAGSTDTQYF
length: 16
V: TRBV5-4
size: NA
J: TRBJ2-3
D: TRBD2